Below, 10 T cell receptor beta chains from the same sample are listed, as sequenced in a study of Graves' ophthalmopathy and Graves' hyperthyroidism. RNA transcripts served as template for amplifying TCR beta CDR3 sequences. Following a first-round RT-PCR that used HTBI primers, a second-round multiplex PCR was carried out. TCRdb analysed the multiplex PCR reads with MiXCR anew, one entry per CDR3 protein. The sample carries about 700,000 distinct CDR3 sequences, roughly 40% recorded once. Sequencing was carried out using peripheral blood. The receptors stem from an adult man with Graves' ophthalmopathy.

The V gene is TRBV20-1, the J gene TRBJ2-7; 7 bases fit TRBD1. V dropped 7 bases and J dropped 0; count of bases not matched to a gene: 9. Germline-derived CDR1 and CDR2 are DFQATT and SNEGSKA (reference sequence). The CDR3 spans 14 residues. CDR3 in amino acids: CSVSGTVPSYEQYF. The CDR3 nucleotides are TGCAGTGTTTCCGGGACAGTTCCCTCCTACGAGCAGTACTTC.

Many counts were recorded for this clonotype. The chain couples TRBV7-9 to TRBJ1-1; no reliable D call. Germline V gives CDR1 SEHNR, CDR2 FQNEAQ (reference sequence). V was pared by 1 base and J by 4 bases, with 7 bases between. The CDR3 is 13 amino acids. For the CDR3, the DNA is TGTGCCAGCAGCTTAGGAGGGCTCACTGAAGCTTTCTTT. Protein sequence: CASSLGGLTEAFF.

Here the CDR3 DNA reads TGTGCCAGCAGCCCGGCTCGCGGGAACACCGGGGAGCTGTTTTTT. This codes for CASSPARGNTGELFF. V is TRBV7-2 and J is TRBJ2-2; D unclear. CDR3 length: 15 amino acids. Deletions cut 5 bases from V and 1 base from J, with 11 bases between. Germline V gene data show CDR1 as SGHTA and CDR2 as FQGNSA.

This clonotype occurred many times. This sequence joins TRBV10-1 and TRBJ2-6; 7 bases are a match to TRBD2. The germline V gene encodes CDR1 WNHNN and CDR2 SYGVQD (reference sequence). The trim removed 4 bases at V and 0 bases at J, leaving 18 bases unmatched. CDR3 size: 21 residues. CDR3 amino acids: CASSVWRESRNSGSGANVLTF. CDR3 DNA sequence: TGCGCCAGCAGTGTCTGGCGGGAGTCTCGTAACAGTGGCTCTGGGGCCAACGTCCTGACTTTC.

This clonotype has at least ten counts. The V gene is TRBV7-2, the J gene TRBJ2-7; tentative D call: TRBD2 (6 bases). This CDR3 has 12 residues. Germline V gene data show CDR1 as SGHTA and CDR2 as FQGNSA. Trimming left V 5 bases short and J 6 bases short, with 11 bases between. CDR3 in amino acids: CASSMSGFEQYF. For the CDR3, the DNA is TGTGCCAGCAGCATGAGCGGGTTCGAGCAGTACTTC.

This clonotype has a count of ten or more. J is TRBJ2-5 and V is TRBV29-1; 16 nucleotides match TRBD2. The germline V gene has CDR1 SQVTM and CDR2 ANQGSEA. Unmatched junction bases numbered 3, after V lost 4 bases and J lost 4 bases. This CDR3 has 15 amino acids. The CDR3 here is CSVVGTSGGGETQYF. In DNA form, the CDR3 reads TGCAGCGTTGTGGGGACTAGCGGGGGGGGAGAGACCCAGTACTTC.

This chain's CDR3 is CSALSPYSNQPQHF. CDR3 nucleotide sequence: TGCAGTGCCCTCTCACCGTATAGCAATCAGCCCCAGCATTTT. The chain has TRBV20-1 and TRBJ1-5; D is ambiguous. Trimming removed 6 bases from V and 0 bases from J, with 12 bases in between. The CDR3 loop spans 14 amino acids. The V gene's germline CDR1 is DFQATT and CDR2 SNEGSKA (reference sequence).

On this clonotype: A much larger clone lies one base from this, so it may be a read error. The V and J genes are TRBV19 and TRBJ1-2; no clear D gene. This CDR3 is 15 amino acids long. CDR1 and CDR2 (germline): LNHDA, SQIVND (reference sequence). The ends were cut back, 4 bases at V and 12 bases at J, with 24 bases in the middle. The CDR3 here is CASSSQVVAVEGHTF. CDR3 in DNA: TGTGCCAGTAGTAGCCAGGTTGTAGCCGTGGAGGGCCACACCTTC.

The gene calls are TRBV25-1 and TRBJ1-1, with D unresolved. The CDR3 contains 14 residues. Germline-derived CDR1 and CDR2 are MGHDK and SYGVNS. The germline V and J ends were trimmed by 1 base and 1 base, with 7 bases remaining between them. The CDR3 DNA is TGTGCCAGCAGTGAATCGGTGGGGAACACTGAAGCTTTCTTT. Its protein is CASSESVGNTEAFF.

This clonotype was counted at least ten times. This chain uses TRBV7-9 with TRBJ2-5; a weak D match, TRBD2 (6 bases). V shed 8 bases and J shed 5 bases, with 18 bases lying between them. The CDR3 extends over 14 amino acids. Germline-derived CDR1 and CDR2 are SEHNR and FQNEAQ (reference sequence). The CDR3 region is CASGRTVGLETQYF. In DNA form, the CDR3 reads TGTGCCAGCGGGAGGACCGTGGGTTTGGAGACCCAGTACTTC.